The entry that follows covers one T cell receptor beta chain sequence. Germline assignment: CDR1 SGHRS and CDR2 YFSETQ. CDR3 size: 16 residues. V was clipped by 0 bases and J by 3 bases; unmatched bases: 6. This sample was taken from a study of blood T cells in healthy people across ages. PCR was performed a second time for roughly 6 to 12 cycles using a sample-barcoded 5' primer and a J-beta primer mix. One entry per CDR3 protein, called by TCRdb with MiXCR from the 5' RACE reads. This table holds 1,300,000 or so distinct CDR3 sequences, 59% found once. J is TRBJ2-3 and V is TRBV5-1; 8 nucleotides align to TRBD1. What was sequenced was blood. The clonotype comes from a man in his late teens or twenties in good health. CDR3 DNA: TGCGCCAGCAGCTTGGATGGGACAGGAGTTACAGATACGCAGTATTTT. Protein: CASSLDGTGVTDTQYF.